Reported below is one T cell receptor beta chain. No antigen is known for it. The germline V gene has CDR1 GTSNPN and CDR2 SVGIG (reference sequence). The length of the CDR3 is 16 residues. Trimming removed 3 bases from V and 1 base from J, with 18 bases in between. The data originate from a study of cytomegalovirus exposure and HLA in healthy donors. Findings of the study overall: Likely technical artifact: a cluster of highly shared sequence variants. 16,951 TCR beta sequences were associated with HLA alleles at 0.05 false discovery rate in a later analysis. Specific recognition of CMV antigens was confirmed in vitro for a few chains (all CMV-associated).

PCR primers comprised 60 Vbeta and 13 Jbeta primers. The authors' processing: Later reanalysis found around 84 million unique TCR beta chains, around 10 million of them shared. Measured with immunoSEQ multiplex PCR; TCRdb has only the in-frame clones, and not every one. V, J and clone size derive from that table, while D and trimming were established from the DNA sequence. The sample holds 100,000 to 150,000 clones, roughly 79% seen once. This chain links TRBV30 with TRBJ1-1; D remains unclear. This clonotype was sampled from a man aged 18 to 30 in good health and CMV-seronegative. The sequenced sample consisted of PBMCs. CDR3 nucleotide sequence: TGTGCCTGGAGAGTGAGGTACCCCCAGAGGAACACTGAAGCTTTCTTT. Its protein product is CAWRVRYPQRNTEAFF. The variable domain in full, completed from reference TRBV30 and TRBJ1-1, reads SQTIHQWPATLVQPVGSPLSLECTVEGTSNPNLYWYRQAAGRGLQLLFYSVGIGQISSEVPQNLSASRPQDRQFILSSKKLLLSDSGFYLCAWRVRYPQRNTEAFFGQGTRLTVV.